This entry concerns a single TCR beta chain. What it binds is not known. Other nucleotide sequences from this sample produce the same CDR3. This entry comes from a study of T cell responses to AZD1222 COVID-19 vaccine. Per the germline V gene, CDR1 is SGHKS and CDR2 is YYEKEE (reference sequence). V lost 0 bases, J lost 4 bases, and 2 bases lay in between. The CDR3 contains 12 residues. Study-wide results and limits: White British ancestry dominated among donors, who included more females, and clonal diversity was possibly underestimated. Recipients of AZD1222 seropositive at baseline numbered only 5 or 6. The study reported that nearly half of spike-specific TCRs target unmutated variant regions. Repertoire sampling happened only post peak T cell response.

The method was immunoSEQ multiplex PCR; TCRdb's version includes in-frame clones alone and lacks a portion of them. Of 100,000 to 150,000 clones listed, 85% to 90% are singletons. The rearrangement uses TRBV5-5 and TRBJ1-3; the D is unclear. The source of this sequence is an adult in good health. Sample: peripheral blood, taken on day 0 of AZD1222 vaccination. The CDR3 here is CASSLEGNTIYF. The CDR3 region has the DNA TGTGCCAGCAGCTTGGAAGGAAACACCATATATTTT.